Sequencing of this TCR beta chain was carried out in a study of OX40 agonist ivuxolimab in advanced cancers. Libraries were prepared by immunoSEQ multiplex PCR; TCRdb keeps only in-frame clonotypes and omits some of them. The repertoire consists of about 25,000 clones, with 79% occurring once and the leading ten covering around a third. The study, taken as a whole, reports: Expanded clones tended on average to be more numerous among CD8+ T cells than CD4+.

About this clone: The target antigen is unknown.

The source of this sequence is an adult with an advanced solid tumor such as melanoma, head and neck, liver or kidney cancer. Sample: CD4+ or CD8+ T cells sorted from blood, taken in a trial of the OX40 agonist ivuxolimab.

The DNA of the CDR3 is TGTGCCAGCAGTGAAGCGGTGGAGAACACTGAAGCTTTCTTT. This codes for CASSEAVENTEAFF. The J gene is TRBJ1-1, the V gene TRBV6-1; D uncertain. Trimming took off 0 bases at V and 1 base at J, with 6 bases between the two ends. The germline gives CDR1 MNHNS, CDR2 SASEGT. The CDR3 has 14 residues.